A selection of T cell receptor beta chains follows, all from one sample in a study of T cells in Graves' hyperthyroidism and ophthalmopathy. In TCRdb, the multiplex PCR reads were re-called with MiXCR into one record per CDR3 protein. The profile shows 300,000 to 450,000 distinct CDR3 sequences, about 15% of them singletons. The sequencing input was blood. Receptor source: a woman aged 55-69 years with Graves' hyperthyroidism. CDR3s leave out the opening cysteine and the closing phenylalanine or tryptophan. A D gene is named only where the DNA matches it firmly.

v_call,d_call,j_call,cdr3_aa
TRBV27,TRBD2,TRBJ2-5,ASSPPELAGGPLGETQY
TRBV5-6,TRBD2,TRBJ2-3,ASSLGPPGASGLPDTQY
TRBV11-3,TRBD2,TRBJ2-3,ASSLRRIVRAGGRDTQY
TRBV11-2,TRBD1,TRBJ2-7,ASSSKAGQGVHEQY
TRBV14,-,TRBJ2-7,ASSHKGEGYEQY
TRBV7-9,TRBD2,TRBJ2-1,ASSPAGTRANEQF
TRBV12-3/TRBV12-4,-,TRBJ2-5,ASSHPQETQY
TRBV11-2,TRBD2,TRBJ2-1,ASSKNLAGVWNEQF
TRBV3-1,TRBD2,TRBJ2-1,ASSQVLAGGRAYNEQL
TRBV4-2,TRBD2,TRBJ2-1,ASSQDLIRISGNTYNEQF
TRBV6-1,-,TRBJ1-5,ASIYVGVGNQPQH
TRBV6-2/TRBV6-3,-,TRBJ1-1,ASNPQGITEAF
TRBV11-2,TRBD1,TRBJ2-7,ASSFVGQGIEQY
TRBV9,-,TRBJ2-2,ASSVEWGTGELF
TRBV18,-,TRBJ1-1,ASSRPTGNTEAF
TRBV30,TRBD2,TRBJ2-3,AWSRTSGKGDTQY
TRBV6-1,-,TRBJ2-2,ASLDRSGTGELF
TRBV7-9,TRBD2,TRBJ2-1,ASSFGTSGSSDEQF
TRBV3-1,-,TRBJ1-2,ASSQGTAFYGYT
TRBV27,TRBD1,TRBJ1-2,ASSSDRAPAISGYT
TRBV5-4,TRBD2,TRBJ2-3,ASRRTSGRTDTQY
TRBV3-1,TRBD1,TRBJ1-1,ASSLTTGANTEAF
TRBV29-1,-,TRBJ1-1,SVGLGKDTEAF
TRBV20-1,-,TRBJ2-1,SVNLHGPSAFNEQF
TRBV10-3,TRBD2,TRBJ2-7,AISAGTSGRYEQY
TRBV28,TRBD2,TRBJ2-1,ASSVKREWGNEQF
TRBV29-1,-,TRBJ2-1,SVGRERDWLNEQF
TRBV7-2,TRBD2,TRBJ2-7,ASSWIAGGGYEQY
TRBV6-4,-,TRBJ2-2,ASSYAGVRGELF
TRBV24-1,TRBD2,TRBJ2-1,ATSDLLAGYNEQF
TRBV6-1,-,TRBJ2-7,ASSHPPTAYEQY
TRBV28,TRBD2,TRBJ2-1,ASSPTRTSGSGDEQF
TRBV6-1,-,TRBJ2-1,ASTPGAYNEQF
TRBV4-1,TRBD1,TRBJ2-7,ASSLQGADEQY
TRBV7-2,TRBD2,TRBJ2-1,ASRGQTSGLYEQF
TRBV12-3/TRBV12-4,TRBD1,TRBJ1-1,ASSLGDRVGAEAF
TRBV5-5,TRBD1,TRBJ2-1,ASSVSQGVNEQF
TRBV28,-,TRBJ2-1,ASSARTTYNEQF
TRBV6-2/TRBV6-3,-,TRBJ1-1,ASSRETAEAF
TRBV3-1,-,TRBJ2-7,ASSQPDSLYEQY
TRBV20-1,TRBD2,TRBJ2-5,STRDLEREGETQY
TRBV5-1,TRBD2,TRBJ2-7,ASSKELAGSWDEQY
TRBV7-3,-,TRBJ2-3,ASSELRGTQY
TRBV19,-,TRBJ2-5,ASSEPGVTQETQY
TRBV10-3,-,TRBJ2-7,ASSPGISYEQY
TRBV9,-,TRBJ2-1,ASSTTASNYNEQF
TRBV28,TRBD2,TRBJ2-1,ASRGHSGTSGSGNEQF
TRBV2,-,TRBJ2-1,ASSVARLYNEQF